This is a list of T cell receptor beta chains from one sample in a study of blood T cell repertoires in COVID-19. This table comes from immunoSEQ multiplex PCR, and its TCRdb copy is limited to in-frame clones, with some not included. The sample lists some 150,000 clones, roughly 80% occurring once. Sequencing was done on a sample of peripheral blood. Source of these receptors: a woman aged 40 to 55 with active or convalescent COVID-19. Both conserved end residues are part of each CDR3. The order of the fields is D gene, CDR3 length, V gene, clone size, J gene, CDR3 protein, CDR3 DNA. D genes are given only for firm matches. Clone size, where shown, is once, few, many, or a class for clones that have expanded.

D: TRBD2
length: 16
V: TRBV30
size: NA
J: TRBJ2-1
CDR3: CAWSGGLAGAEYEQFF
DNA: TGTGCCTGGAGTGGGGGGTTGGCGGGAGCCGAATATGAGCAGTTCTTC

D: TRBD1
length: 17
V: TRBV7-7
size: NA
J: TRBJ1-1
CDR3: CASSGRDRGRKWTEAFF
DNA: TGTGCCAGCAGCGGCCGGGACAGGGGGCGGAAGTGGACTGAAGCTTTCTTT

D: NA
length: 14
V: TRBV5-1
size: NA
J: TRBJ1-2
CDR3: CASSLEAAGYGYTF
DNA: TGCGCCAGCAGCTTGGAAGCTGCGGGCTATGGCTACACCTTC

D: NA
length: 15
V: TRBV29-1
size: few
J: TRBJ1-2
CDR3: CSVELQGVPLYGYTF
DNA: TGCAGCGTTGAACTACAGGGAGTTCCCCTCTATGGCTACACCTTC

D: TRBD1
length: 18
V: TRBV6-2/TRBV6-3
size: NA
J: TRBJ1-2
CDR3: CASSMLARDDRVGYGYTF
DNA: TGTGCCAGCAGCATGCTAGCCCGAGACGACAGGGTTGGCTATGGCTACACCTTC

D: NA
length: 18
V: TRBV4-3
size: NA
J: TRBJ1-4
CDR3: CASSQDLAYFSTNEKLFF
DNA: TGCGCCAGCAGCCAAGATCTGGCTTATTTCTCAACTAATGAAAAACTGTTTTTT

D: NA
length: 11
V: TRBV5-1
size: NA
J: TRBJ1-1
CDR3: CASSSAQGAFF
DNA: TGCGCCAGCAGCTCGGCTCAGGGAGCTTTCTTT

D: TRBD2
length: 19
V: TRBV27
size: NA
J: TRBJ2-1
CDR3: CASSLVVPAGGRAYNEQFF
DNA: TGTGCCAGCAGTTTAGTGGTTCCGGCGGGAGGGCGGGCCTACAATGAGCAGTTCTTC

D: NA
length: 14
V: TRBV16
size: NA
J: TRBJ2-1
CDR3: CASSQASSYNEQFF
DNA: TGTGCCAGCAGCCAAGCTAGCTCCTACAATGAGCAGTTCTTC

D: NA
length: 13
V: TRBV29-1
size: NA
J: TRBJ1-5
CDR3: CSVARVFNQPQHF
DNA: TGCAGCGTTGCCAGGGTCTTCAATCAGCCCCAGCATTTT

D: TRBD2
length: 19
V: TRBV6-2/TRBV6-3
size: NA
J: TRBJ2-7
CDR3: CASSYSAGSWREDFYEQYF
DNA: TGTGCCAGCAGTTACTCGGCAGGATCCTGGCGGGAGGATTTCTACGAGCAGTACTTC

D: TRBD1
length: 15
V: TRBV28
size: NA
J: TRBJ1-2
CDR3: CASRIKSDRGYGYTF
DNA: TGTGCCAGCAGGATTAAGTCGGACAGGGGCTATGGCTACACCTTC

D: TRBD1
length: 17
V: TRBV27
size: NA
J: TRBJ1-3
CDR3: CASRTFADRSSGNTIYF
DNA: TGTGCCAGCAGAACATTCGCGGACAGGTCCTCTGGAAACACCATATATTTT

D: TRBD1
length: 15
V: TRBV10-2
size: NA
J: TRBJ1-6
CDR3: CASSEALTGGAPLHF
DNA: TGCGCCAGCAGTGAAGCTCTCACAGGGGGAGCACCCCTCCACTTT